This is a list of T cell receptor beta chains from one sample in a study of graft-versus-host responses after intestinal transplantation. TCRdb's copy holds only in-frame clones and misses some; the assay was immunoSEQ multiplex PCR. The sample includes nearly 95,000 clones, more than 85% of them seen just once. The antigens these receptors bind are not known. The sample was unstimulated CD8+ T cells sorted from spleen or lymph node cells, taken before intestinal transplant. All receptors derive from a human donor who received an intestinal transplant. CDR3s include the opening cysteine and the closing phenylalanine or tryptophan. A D gene is named only where the DNA matches it firmly. Part of the rows lack a size; the others show once, few, many or a class for expanded clones.

J,D,V,size,DNA,CDR3
TRBJ1-4,NA,TRBV4-3,few,TGCGCCAGCAGCCACCGCCGCCCAGGGCAGTGGAATGAAAAACTGTTTTTT,CASSHRRPGQWNEKLFF
TRBJ2-3,NA,TRBV4-3,NA,TGCGCCAGCAGCCAAGATATAGGGGGGGGTTCAGATACGCAGTATTTT,CASSQDIGGGSDTQYF
TRBJ2-5,NA,TRBV7-8,NA,TGTGCCAGCAGCTTCCCCACGGCCCCAGGGCGAGAGACCCAGTACTTC,CASSFPTAPGRETQYF
TRBJ2-2,TRBD2,TRBV27,NA,TGTGCCAGCAGTTTGGGGCTGGGAGGGACCGGGGAGCTGTTTTTT,CASSLGLGGTGELFF
TRBJ1-2,TRBD1,TRBV11-2,NA,TGTGCCAGCAGCTTATCTATGGACAGGGGGCTGGATGGCTACACCTTC,CASSLSMDRGLDGYTF
TRBJ2-7,TRBD2,TRBV7-8,NA,TGTGCCAGCAGCTTCCTAGCGGGGGGGCGCGAGCAGTACTTC,CASSFLAGGREQYF
TRBJ2-1,TRBD1,TRBV10-2,NA,TGCGCCAGCAGTTCGGGATGGGACAGTCTCTACAATGAGCAGTTCTTC,CASSSGWDSLYNEQFF
TRBJ1-3,NA,TRBV10-2,NA,TGCGCCAGCAGCCTAACAGGCTCTGGAAACACCATATATTTT,CASSLTGSGNTIYF
TRBJ1-2,NA,TRBV7-6,NA,TGTGCCAGCAGCTTAGGGAGCTATGGCTACACCTTC,CASSLGSYGYTF
TRBJ1-2,TRBD1,TRBV4-1,NA,TGCGCCAGCAGCCAAGAATCCAGGGGGCTTGGCTATGGCTACACCTTC,CASSQESRGLGYGYTF
TRBJ2-7,TRBD1,TRBV11-2,NA,TGTGCCAGCAGCTCTGGACAGGGGGCGAGGGAGCAGTACTTC,CASSSGQGAREQYF
TRBJ2-7,NA,TRBV21-1,once,TGTGCCTCAAACTTCCAGGGGCTTTCCTACGAGCAGTACTTC,CASNFQGLSYEQYF
TRBJ1-2,TRBD1,TRBV7-6,NA,TGTGCCAGCAGCTCAACACCGCGGGACAGGGGGCCCCGGGACTATGGCTACACCTTC,CASSSTPRDRGPRDYGYTF
TRBJ2-7,TRBD1,TRBV6-5,NA,TGTGCCAGCAGTCCGGTGACAGGGCGGCACTACGAGCAGTACTTC,CASSPVTGRHYEQYF
TRBJ2-7,NA,TRBV10-1,few,TGCGCCAGCAGTGAGTCGTCTGTCGGCTACGAGCAGTACTTC,CASSESSVGYEQYF
TRBJ2-3,NA,TRBV4-3,NA,TGCGCCAGCAGCCCATCGAGGCGGCTTGCAGATACGCAGTATTTT,CASSPSRRLADTQYF
TRBJ2-7,NA,TRBV7-8,NA,TGTGCCAGCAGCTTAATGAGGGATTACGAGCAGTACTTC,CASSLMRDYEQYF
TRBJ1-6,TRBD1,TRBV27,NA,TGTGCCAGCGCCGACACAGGGGACTCCTATAATTCACCCCTCCACTTT,CASADTGDSYNSPLHF
TRBJ1-2,NA,TRBV27,NA,TGTGCCAGCAGTTTAAATCCTTTCCATGGCTACACCTTC,CASSLNPFHGYTF
TRBJ2-5,TRBD1,TRBV11-3,once,TGTGCCAGCAGCCCCGGGGCCAAGACAGGGGCGCCAGAAGAGACCCAGTACTTC,CASSPGAKTGAPEETQYF
TRBJ2-7,TRBD2,TRBV7-9,NA,TGTGCCAGCAGCTCAACGGGCGGGGGGGTACCCGAGCAGTACTTC,CASSSTGGGVPEQYF
TRBJ2-7,TRBD1,TRBV4-3,NA,TGCGCCAGCAGCGACAGGACAGGCTACGAGCAGTACTTC,CASSDRTGYEQYF
TRBJ1-1,NA,TRBV29-1,NA,TGCAGCGCGCCCGGGAACACTGAAGCTTTCTTT,CSAPGNTEAFF
TRBJ2-7,NA,TRBV4-3,NA,TGCGCCAGCAGCCAAGAAGGAGACAGGTGGGGCGAGCAGTACTTC,CASSQEGDRWGEQYF
TRBJ1-6,TRBD1,TRBV4-1,NA,TGCGCCAGCAGCCAAGATGATCGGGACAGGATTAATTCACCCCTCCACTTT,CASSQDDRDRINSPLHF
TRBJ2-1,TRBD2,TRBV12-5,NA,TGTGCTAGTGGTGGGGGGACTACCAATGAGCAGTTCTTC,CASGGGTTNEQFF
TRBJ1-1,NA,TRBV29-1,NA,TGCAGCGTTGAAGATTTCCAGGGTATGGACACTGAAGCTTTCTTT,CSVEDFQGMDTEAFF
TRBJ1-5,NA,TRBV14,NA,TGTGCCAGCAGCCCGCAGGGGAGCAATCAGCCCCAGCATTTT,CASSPQGSNQPQHF
TRBJ2-3,TRBD2,TRBV9,NA,TGTGCCAGCAGCTCCCCGGGACTAGCTTCCACAGATACGCAGTATTTT,CASSSPGLASTDTQYF
TRBJ2-3,TRBD2,TRBV5-1,NA,TGCGCCAGCAGCTTGACTTCTAGCGGGACCAGCACAGATACGCAGTATTTT,CASSLTSSGTSTDTQYF
TRBJ2-2,TRBD1,TRBV12-5,once,TGTGCTAGTGGTTTGGTACTCGGGACAGCTTCAAACACCGGGGAGCTGTTTTTT,CASGLVLGTASNTGELFF
TRBJ2-3,NA,TRBV27,NA,TGTGCCAGCAGTTTAAATCCGGGGAAAAGGACAGATACGCAGTATTTT,CASSLNPGKRTDTQYF
TRBJ1-1,NA,TRBV2,once,TGTGCCAGCAGGGGGGGGACTGAAGCTTTCTTT,CASRGGTEAFF
TRBJ1-2,NA,TRBV5-6,NA,TGTGCCAGCAGCTCGTCGGGGTCTAACTATGGCTACACCTTC,CASSSSGSNYGYTF
TRBJ1-1,NA,TRBV30,NA,TGTGCCTGGAGTGGAGGACTGGAGGGGACTGAAGCTTTCTTT,CAWSGGLEGTEAFF
TRBJ1-1,NA,TRBV5-6,NA,TGTGCCAGCAGCTTAGCCCCCGGGAATGAAGCTTTCTTT,CASSLAPGNEAFF
TRBJ2-1,NA,TRBV25-1,NA,TGTGCCAGCAGTGAAGCCGGGGAGGAGGGTGAGCAGTTCTTC,CASSEAGEEGEQFF
TRBJ1-5,NA,TRBV27,once,TGTGCCAGCAGTTTAACACCAGTTCTAGGGCCCCAGCATTTT,CASSLTPVLGPQHF
TRBJ1-2,NA,TRBV7-8,NA,TGTGCCAGCAGCTTAAATGAGGGGGAAGGCTACACCTTC,CASSLNEGEGYTF
TRBJ2-2,NA,TRBV10-1,NA,TGCGCCAGCGTGCTACTCGCGAACACCGGGGAGCTGTTTTTT,CASVLLANTGELFF
TRBJ2-1,NA,TRBV14,NA,TGTGCCAGCAGCCCCTTGAGGAGGGATGAGCAGTTCTTC,CASSPLRRDEQFF
TRBJ2-7,NA,TRBV5-8,once,TGTGCCAGCAGCCTCTCTCTTATCTACGAGCAGTACTTC,CASSLSLIYEQYF
TRBJ2-2,NA,TRBV4-3,NA,TGCGCCAGCAGCCAAGATATCGGGACCGGGGAGCTGTTTTTT,CASSQDIGTGELFF
TRBJ1-2,TRBD1,TRBV7-9,NA,TGTGCCAGCAGCTTGACAGGGGGCCGGAACTATGGCTACACCTTC,CASSLTGGRNYGYTF
TRBJ1-5,NA,TRBV10-1,few,TGCGCCAGCAGTGAGAGGGGGTTCAATCAGCCCCAGCATTTT,CASSERGFNQPQHF
TRBJ2-5,TRBD1,TRBV6-6,NA,TGTGCCAGCAGCTACGGGACAGGGTTTACCCAAGAGACCCAGTACTTC,CASSYGTGFTQETQYF
TRBJ2-7,TRBD1,TRBV6-4,NA,TGTGCCAGGAGTACCGGGACAGGGGGCTACGAGCAGTACTTC,CARSTGTGGYEQYF
TRBJ2-7,TRBD1,TRBV7-2,NA,TGTGCCAGCAGCCCCCGGGACAGGGCTTTATTGGGGGAGCAGTACTTC,CASSPRDRALLGEQYF
TRBJ1-2,NA,TRBV7-6,NA,TGTGCCAGCAGCCCCGGGGGAGAGGGTGGCTACACCTTC,CASSPGGEGGYTF
TRBJ2-1,TRBD1,TRBV2,NA,TGTGCCAGCAGTTCAGTGACAGGGGGACGCTACAATGAGCAGTTCTTC,CASSSVTGGRYNEQFF